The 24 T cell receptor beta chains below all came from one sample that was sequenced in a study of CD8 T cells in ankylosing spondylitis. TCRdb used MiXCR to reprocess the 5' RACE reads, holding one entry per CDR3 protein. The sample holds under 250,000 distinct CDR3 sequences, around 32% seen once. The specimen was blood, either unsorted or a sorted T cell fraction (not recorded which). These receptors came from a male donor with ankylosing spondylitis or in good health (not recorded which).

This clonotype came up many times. The CDR3 DNA follows: TGCAGTGCTAGGTCCCTGGGGAATAGCAATCAGCCCCAGCATTTT. As protein: CSARSLGNSNQPQHF. The rearrangement joins TRBV20-1 to TRBJ1-5, with D unresolved. CDR3 length equals 15 residues. V gave up 3 bases and J gave up 0 bases, with 12 bases separating them. The germline CDR1 and CDR2 sequences are DFQATT and SNEGSKA (reference sequence).

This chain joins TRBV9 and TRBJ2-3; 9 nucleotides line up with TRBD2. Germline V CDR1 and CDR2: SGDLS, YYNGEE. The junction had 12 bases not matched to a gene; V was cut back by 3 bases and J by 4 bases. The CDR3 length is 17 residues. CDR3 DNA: TGTGCCAGCAGCGCTGGGAATGCGGGGGGGCAATCAGATACGCAGTATTTT. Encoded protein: CASSAGNAGGQSDTQYF.

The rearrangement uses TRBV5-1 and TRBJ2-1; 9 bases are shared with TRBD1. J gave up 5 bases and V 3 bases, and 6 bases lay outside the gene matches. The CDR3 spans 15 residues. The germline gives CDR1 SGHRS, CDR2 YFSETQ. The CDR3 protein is CASSYGTGTNNEQFF. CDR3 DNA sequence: TGCGCCAGCAGCTACGGGACAGGGACAAACAATGAGCAGTTCTTC.

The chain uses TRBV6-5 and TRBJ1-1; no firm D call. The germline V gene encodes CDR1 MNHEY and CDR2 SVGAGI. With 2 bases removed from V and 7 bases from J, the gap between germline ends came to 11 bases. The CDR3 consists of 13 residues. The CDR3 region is CASSYRREDEAFF. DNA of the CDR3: TGTGCCAGCAGTTACCGGCGGGAGGATGAAGCTTTCTTT.

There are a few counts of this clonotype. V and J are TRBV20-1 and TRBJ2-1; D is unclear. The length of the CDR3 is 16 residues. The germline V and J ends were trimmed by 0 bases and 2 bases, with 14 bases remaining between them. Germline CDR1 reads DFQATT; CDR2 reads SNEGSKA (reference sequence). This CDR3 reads CSARDQHPKTYNEQFF. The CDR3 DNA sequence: TGCAGTGCTAGAGATCAGCATCCGAAGACCTACAATGAGCAGTTCTTC.

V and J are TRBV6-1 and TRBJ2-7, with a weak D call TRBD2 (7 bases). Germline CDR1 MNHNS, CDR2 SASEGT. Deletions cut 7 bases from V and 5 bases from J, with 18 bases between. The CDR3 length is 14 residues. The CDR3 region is CASMRRGARNEQYF. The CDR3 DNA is TGTGCCAGCATGAGACGGGGGGCGAGAAACGAGCAGTACTTC.

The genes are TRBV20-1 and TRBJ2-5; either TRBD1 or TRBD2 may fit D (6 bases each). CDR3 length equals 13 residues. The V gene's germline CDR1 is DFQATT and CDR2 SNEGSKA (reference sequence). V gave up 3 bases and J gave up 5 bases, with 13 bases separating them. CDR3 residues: CSARWGAWETQYF. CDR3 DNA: TGCAGTGCTAGGTGGGGGGCATGGGAGACCCAGTACTTC.

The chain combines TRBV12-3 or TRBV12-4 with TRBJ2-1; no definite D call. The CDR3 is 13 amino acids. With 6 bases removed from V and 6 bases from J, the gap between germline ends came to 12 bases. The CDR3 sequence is CASRPEPSNEQFF. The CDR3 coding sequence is TGTGCCAGCAGACCTGAACCTAGCAATGAGCAGTTCTTC.

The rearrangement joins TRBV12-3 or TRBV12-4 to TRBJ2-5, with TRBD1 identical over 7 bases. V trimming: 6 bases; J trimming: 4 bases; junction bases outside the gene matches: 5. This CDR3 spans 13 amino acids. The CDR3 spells CASSFTGVETQYF. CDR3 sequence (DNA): TGTGCCAGCAGCTTCACAGGGGTAGAGACCCAGTACTTC.

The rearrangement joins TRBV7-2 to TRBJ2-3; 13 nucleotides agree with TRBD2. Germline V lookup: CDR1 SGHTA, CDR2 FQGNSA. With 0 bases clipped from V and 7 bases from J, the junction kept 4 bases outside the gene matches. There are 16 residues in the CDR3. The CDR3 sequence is CASSLAVTSGGHTQYF. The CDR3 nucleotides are TGTGCCAGCAGCTTAGCGGTGACTAGCGGGGGGCATACGCAGTATTTT.

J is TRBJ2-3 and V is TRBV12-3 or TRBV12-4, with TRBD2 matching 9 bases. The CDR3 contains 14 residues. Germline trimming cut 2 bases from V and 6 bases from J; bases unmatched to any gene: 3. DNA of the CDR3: TGTGCCAGCAGTTTAAGACTAGCGGCGGATACGCAGTATTTT. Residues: CASSLRLAADTQYF.

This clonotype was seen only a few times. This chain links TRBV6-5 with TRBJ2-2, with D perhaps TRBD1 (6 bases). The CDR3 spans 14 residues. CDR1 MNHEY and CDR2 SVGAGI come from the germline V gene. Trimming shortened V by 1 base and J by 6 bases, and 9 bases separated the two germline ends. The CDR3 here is CASSYYGQSGELFF. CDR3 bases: TGTGCCAGCAGTTACTACGGACAGTCCGGGGAGCTGTTTTTT.

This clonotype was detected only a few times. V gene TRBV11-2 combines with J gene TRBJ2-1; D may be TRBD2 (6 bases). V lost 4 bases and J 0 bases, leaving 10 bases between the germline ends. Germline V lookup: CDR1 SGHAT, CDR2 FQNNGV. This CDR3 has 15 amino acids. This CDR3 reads CASSSRLVSYNEQFF. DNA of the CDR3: TGTGCCAGCAGCTCACGACTAGTCTCCTACAATGAGCAGTTCTTC.

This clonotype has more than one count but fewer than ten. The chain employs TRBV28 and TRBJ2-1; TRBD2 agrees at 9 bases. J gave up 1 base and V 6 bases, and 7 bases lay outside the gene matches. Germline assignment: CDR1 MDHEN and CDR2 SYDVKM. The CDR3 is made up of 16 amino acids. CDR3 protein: CASSQGGGGSYNEQFF. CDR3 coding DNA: TGTGCCAGCAGCCAAGGCGGGGGGGGTTCCTACAATGAGCAGTTCTTC.

The DNA of the CDR3 is TGTGCCAGCACTCGGGACAGTGGGAGCTCTGGGGCCAACGTCCTGACTTTC. It encodes CASTRDSGSSGANVLTF. V gene TRBV12-3 or TRBV12-4 combines with J gene TRBJ2-6, with TRBD1 identical over 7 bases. The CDR3 runs to 17 residues. J gave up 0 bases and V 7 bases, and 9 bases lay outside the gene matches.

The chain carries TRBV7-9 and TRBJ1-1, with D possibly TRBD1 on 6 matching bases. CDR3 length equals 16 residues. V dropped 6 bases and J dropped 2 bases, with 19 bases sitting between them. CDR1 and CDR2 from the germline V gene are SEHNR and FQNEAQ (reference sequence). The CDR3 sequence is CASRPLRDTPNTEAFF. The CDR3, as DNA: TGTGCCAGCAGGCCCCTCCGGGACACTCCAAACACTGAAGCTTTCTTT.

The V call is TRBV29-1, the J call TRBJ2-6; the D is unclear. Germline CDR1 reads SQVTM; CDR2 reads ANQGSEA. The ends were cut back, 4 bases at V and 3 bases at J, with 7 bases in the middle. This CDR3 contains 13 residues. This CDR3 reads CSVVGGGANVLTF. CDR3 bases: TGCAGCGTTGTGGGCGGTGGGGCCAACGTCCTGACTTTC.

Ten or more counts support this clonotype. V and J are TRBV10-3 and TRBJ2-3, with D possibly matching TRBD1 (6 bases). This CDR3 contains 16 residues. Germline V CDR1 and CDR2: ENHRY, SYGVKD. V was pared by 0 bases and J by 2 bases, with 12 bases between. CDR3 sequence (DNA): TGTGCCATCAGTGAGTCGAGGGCAGGGGACACAGATACGCAGTATTTT. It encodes CAISESRAGDTDTQYF.

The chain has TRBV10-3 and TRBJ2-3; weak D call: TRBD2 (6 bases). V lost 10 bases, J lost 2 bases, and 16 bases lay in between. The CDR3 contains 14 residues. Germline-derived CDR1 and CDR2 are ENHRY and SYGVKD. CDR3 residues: CATTDSGITDTQYF. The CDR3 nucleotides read TGTGCCACTACCGATAGCGGAATCACAGATACGCAGTATTTT.

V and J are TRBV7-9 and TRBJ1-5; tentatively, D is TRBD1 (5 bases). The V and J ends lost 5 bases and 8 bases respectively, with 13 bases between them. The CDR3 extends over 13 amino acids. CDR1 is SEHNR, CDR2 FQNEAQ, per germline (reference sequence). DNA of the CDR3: TGTGCCAGCAGCCCCCGGGACCTGGAGCCCCAGCATTTT. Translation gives CASSPRDLEPQHF.

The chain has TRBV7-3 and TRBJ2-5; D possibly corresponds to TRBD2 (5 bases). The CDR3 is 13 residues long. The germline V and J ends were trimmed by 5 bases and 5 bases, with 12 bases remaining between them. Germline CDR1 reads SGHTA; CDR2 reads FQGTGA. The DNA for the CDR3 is TGTGCCAGCAGCCTGGAGGATTTGGAGACCCAGTACTTC. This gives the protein CASSLEDLETQYF.

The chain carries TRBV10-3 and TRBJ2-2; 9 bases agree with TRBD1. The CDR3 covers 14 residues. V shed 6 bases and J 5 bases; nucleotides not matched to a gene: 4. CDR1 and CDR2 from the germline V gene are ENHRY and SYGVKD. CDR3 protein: CAISRDRETGELFF. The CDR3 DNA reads TGTGCCATCAGCCGGGACAGGGAGACCGGGGAGCTGTTTTTT.

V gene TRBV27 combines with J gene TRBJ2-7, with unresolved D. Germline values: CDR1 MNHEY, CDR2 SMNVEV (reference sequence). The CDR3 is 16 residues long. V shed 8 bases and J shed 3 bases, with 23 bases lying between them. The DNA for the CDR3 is TGTGCCAGCTCTCAAATCGAAGGGTTTCTAGTCTACGAGCAGTACTTC. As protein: CASSQIEGFLVYEQYF.

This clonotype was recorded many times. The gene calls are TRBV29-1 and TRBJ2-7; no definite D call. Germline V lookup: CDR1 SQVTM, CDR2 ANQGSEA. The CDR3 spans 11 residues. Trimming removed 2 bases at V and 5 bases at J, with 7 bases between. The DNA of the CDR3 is TGCAGCGTTGAAATCCAGAACGAGCAGTACTTC. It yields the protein CSVEIQNEQYF.